This paragraph reports one TCR beta chain. This clonotype was recorded a few times. The antigen this receptor binds is unknown. Per-nucleotide qualities are absent, and no much larger clonotype sits a single base away. Library preparation was by multiplex PCR. Data came from an Illumina HiSeq 4000. iRepertoire HTBI primers and Arm-PCR amplification of CDR3 regions were used to construct TCR beta libraries. Before sequencing, the PCR products underwent gel purification. In the original analysis: Across samples, about 64 TRBV and around 15 TRBJ segments were identified and used for gene usage analysis of CDR3 amino acid clonotypes. COPE and FqMerger were used to merge filtered high-quality paired reads into contigs. BLAST was used to align contigs to the IMGT TRBV, TRBD and TRBJ reference genes, and CDR3 was defined following IMGT. Any clonotype with a frequency above 0.1% was classified as a highly expanded clone. Shannon entropy served as the measure of repertoire diversity, while the Gini coefficient captured V-J evenness. A clonotype found in more than one individual was treated as public. In-frame beta chains were kept once TCRdb had trimmed the public reads at Q25 with fastp and called clones with MiXCR. Every distinct CDR3 protein forms one entry, paired with its most common genes and DNA. These V and J calls derive from TCRdb rather than the authors' analysis. This sample lists under 700,000 distinct CDR3 sequences; about 15% were detected once. Roughly 25% of the sample belongs to the ten largest clones.

The data derive from a study of regulatory T cells in long-lasting Graves disease listed by TCRdb under 2021. Looking at the study overall: Patients with newly diagnosed Graves' disease had been on antithyroid drugs for under 3 months. A total of around 33 samples were covered by TCR sequencing, comprising approximately 13 persistent and around 20 newly diagnosed Graves' disease patients. The study took place in China and was registered as a clinical trial. Patients with persistent Graves' disease were compared with patients with newly diagnosed Graves' disease using TCR sequencing and RNA sequencing of peripheral blood. Points the paper makes about the study in general: Compared with newly diagnosed patients, patients with persistent Graves' disease had lower TCR Shannon entropy and fewer highly expanded clones, which suggests clonal expansion. The authors acknowledged the small sample size as a limitation that may reduce accuracy. Persistent disease showed preferential use of TRBV28, TRBJ1-2 and TRBJ2-5, whereas newly diagnosed disease favored TRBV20-1 and TRBJ2-1. More public clonotypes were shared among persistent patients (over 2,500) than among newly diagnosed patients (roughly 1,000). Peripheral blood alone was examined, since thyroid tissue, which constituted the primary lesion, could not be accessed. Only the TCR beta chain was sequenced and analyzed.

The time point label, as the study defines it: newly diagnosed GD, antithyroid drugs for less than 3 months. For both TCR sequencing and RNA sequencing, RNA was extracted from PBMCs using TRIzol. The diagnosis of Graves' disease was made according to American Thyroid Association guidelines. Patients were recruited from an endocrinology department in Xi'an, China. Each patient gave 8.5 to 9.5 milliliters of peripheral blood, collected in an EDTA anticoagulant tube. Ficoll Paque Plus density gradient separation was used to isolate PBMCs, and no further T cell sorting was done. An Agilent 2100 Bioanalyzer and agarose gel were used to assess RNA quality, and a NanoDrop 2000 was used to measure RNA concentration. The CDR3 runs 19 residues from the cysteine to the phenylalanine. Here the CDR3 DNA is all that survives: 57 bases in frame from base 1. As encoded in the germline V gene (reference sequence), CDR1 is MNHEY while CDR2 is SMNVEV. V is reduced by 2 bases and J by 0 bases, leaving a spacing of 21 bases between them.

This sample also appeared in a second study, on T cells in Graves' hyperthyroidism and ophthalmopathy. As the second paper documents: A patient counted as having stable Graves' hyperthyroidism if no progression to ophthalmopathy occurred over 18 months of follow-up. Hyperthyroidism patients were newly diagnosed, with disease duration under 2 months, and aged 18 to 65 years. Patients with uncontrolled infections, other autoimmune diseases, pregnancy or lactation were excluded. Diagnoses were based on clinical symptoms, serum thyroxine and TRAb, thyroid ultrasound and orbital computed tomography. A first-round RT-PCR of the TCR CDR3 used the HTBI primer set with the Qiagen OneStep RT-PCR kit. Most expanded thyroid clonotypes (frequency above 0.001) were also found in blood, which suggests that blood repertoires may mirror thyroid immune responses. In cross-validation, a model built on a 13 V-J signature told ophthalmopathy apart from stable hyperthyroidism with roughly 87% sensitivity and approximately 84% specificity, and in testing the same model reached 80%/75%. In validation, the model predicted progression to ophthalmopathy with 60% to 71% sensitivity and approximately 78% specificity, a median of 6.5 months before onset. To identify TCR V-J signatures that set the groups apart, the researchers used a discovery cohort of more than 95 patients, made up of under 45 with Graves' ophthalmopathy and 57 with stable Graves' hyperthyroidism. Prospective prediction of ophthalmopathy was tested in an independent validation cohort of fewer than 20 hyperthyroidism patients and some 17 patients who later progressed to ophthalmopathy. The approximately 100 discovery patients were randomly divided into training and test sets at a 7:3 ratio. In addition, the study compared T-cell repertoires in thyroid tissue and in blood from about 6 Graves' hyperthyroidism patients. After sampling, hyperthyroidism patients received methimazole starting at 30 mg daily, and ophthalmopathy patients received high-dose intravenous methylprednisolone. The libraries were constructed in a second round of multiplex PCR and then size-selected and purified. Sequencing of the libraries was done on an Illumina HiSeq2000 using paired-end 100 bp reads. Raw data were processed with SOAPnuke, discarding reads with adapters, uncalled bases, mean Phred below 15, or no exact constant-primer or identifier match. High-quality paired reads were merged with COPE v1.2.5, and unique nucleotide sequences were defined as clonotypes. Clonotypes were aligned to IMGT TRBV, TRBD and TRBJ reference segments using MiTCR v1.1. The analysis included only V-J combinations with a frequency above 0.0001, which together covered approximately 99% of the repertoires. A TCS score was defined as the ratio of F50 (clonal expansion) to E x V (chaos), with BLOSUM62-based TCRdist applied between CDR3 peptides within each V-J. Welch's t-statistics and random forest reduced several hundred V-J features to roughly 13, which were used in a naive Bayes classifier (R e1071). Sample size was not statistically predetermined, and blinding of investigators to group allocation was not performed. The paper reports TCR Vbeta CDR3 sequencing of fewer than 150 peripheral blood samples: around 45 ophthalmopathy, about 75 hyperthyroidism and approximately 17 progressor patients.

The source was peripheral blood mononuclear cells (PBMCs), collected at new diagnosis, from a patient treated with antithyroid drugs. The chain uses TRBV27 and TRBJ2-3; the D segment is perhaps TRBD1 or TRBD2, each sharing 5 matched bases. The sequence came from a woman aged 40 to 65 with Graves disease. Donor details come from another sample of the same person, matched by shared clones. The CDR3 has the sequence CASSLRQRASSTSTDTQYF. The nucleotide sequence reads TGTGCCAGCAGTTTACGACAGAGGGCATCGTCTACTAGCACAGATACGCAGTATTTT.